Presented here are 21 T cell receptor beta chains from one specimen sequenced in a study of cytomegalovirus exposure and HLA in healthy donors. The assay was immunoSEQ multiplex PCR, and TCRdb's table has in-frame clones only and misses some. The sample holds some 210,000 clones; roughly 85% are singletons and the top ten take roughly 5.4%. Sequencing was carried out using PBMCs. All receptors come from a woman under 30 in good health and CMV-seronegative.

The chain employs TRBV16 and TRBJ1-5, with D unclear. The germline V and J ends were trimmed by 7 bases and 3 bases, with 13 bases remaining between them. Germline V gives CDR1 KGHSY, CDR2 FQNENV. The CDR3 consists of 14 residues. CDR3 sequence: CASTRVAVNQPQHF. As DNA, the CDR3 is TGTGCCAGCACCCGAGTGGCAGTCAATCAGCCCCAGCATTTT.

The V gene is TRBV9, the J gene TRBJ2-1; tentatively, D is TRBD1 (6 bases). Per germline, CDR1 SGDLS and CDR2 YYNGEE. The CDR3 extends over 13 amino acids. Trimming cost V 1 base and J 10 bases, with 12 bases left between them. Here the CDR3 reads CASSVLQGNEQFF. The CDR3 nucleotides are TGTGCCAGCAGCGTACTTCAGGGGAACGAGCAGTTCTTC.

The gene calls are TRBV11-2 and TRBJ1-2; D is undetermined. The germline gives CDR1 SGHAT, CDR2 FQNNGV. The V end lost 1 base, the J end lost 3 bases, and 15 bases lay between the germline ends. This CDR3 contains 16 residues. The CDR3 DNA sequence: TGTGCCAGCAGCTTAGGGCCCGGTCGGGCTCACTATGGCTACACCTTC. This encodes CASSLGPGRAHYGYTF.

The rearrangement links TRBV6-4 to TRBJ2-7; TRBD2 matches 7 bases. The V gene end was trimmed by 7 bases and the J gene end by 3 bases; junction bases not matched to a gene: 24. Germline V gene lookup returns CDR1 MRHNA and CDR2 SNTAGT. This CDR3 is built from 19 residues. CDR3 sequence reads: CASTRRRETYWKGGYEQYF. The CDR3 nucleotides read TGTGCCAGCACTCGAAGGCGGGAGACCTACTGGAAAGGTGGCTACGAGCAGTACTTC.

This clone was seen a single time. CDR3 loop: CASSQGQGYYGYTF. The CDR3 coding sequence is TGCGCCAGCAGCCAAGGACAGGGCTACTATGGCTACACCTTC. J is TRBJ1-2 and V is TRBV5-1, with 8 positions matching TRBD1. In germline, CDR1 is SGHRS, CDR2 YFSETQ. Losses at the gene ends were 4 bases for V and 3 bases for J; bases not matched to a gene: 5. The CDR3 has 14 residues.

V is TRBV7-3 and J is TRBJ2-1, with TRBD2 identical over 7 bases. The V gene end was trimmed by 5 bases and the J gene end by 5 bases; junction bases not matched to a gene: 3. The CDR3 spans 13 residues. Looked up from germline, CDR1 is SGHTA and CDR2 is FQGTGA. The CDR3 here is CASSRGTNNEQFF. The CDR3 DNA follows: TGTGCCAGCAGCCGCGGGACTAACAATGAGCAGTTCTTC.

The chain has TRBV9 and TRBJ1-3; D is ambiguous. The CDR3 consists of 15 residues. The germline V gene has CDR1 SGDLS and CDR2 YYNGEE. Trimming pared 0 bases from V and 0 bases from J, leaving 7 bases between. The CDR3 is CASSVVGNSGNTIYF. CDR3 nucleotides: TGTGCCAGCAGCGTAGTAGGTAACTCTGGAAACACCATATATTTT.

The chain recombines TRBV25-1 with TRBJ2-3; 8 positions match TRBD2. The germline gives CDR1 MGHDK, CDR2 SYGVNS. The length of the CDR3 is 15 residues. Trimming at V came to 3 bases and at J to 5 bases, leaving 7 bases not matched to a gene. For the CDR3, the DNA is TGTGCCAGCAGTGATCCAGCGGGAGCGGGAGATACGCAGTATTTT. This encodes CASSDPAGAGDTQYF.

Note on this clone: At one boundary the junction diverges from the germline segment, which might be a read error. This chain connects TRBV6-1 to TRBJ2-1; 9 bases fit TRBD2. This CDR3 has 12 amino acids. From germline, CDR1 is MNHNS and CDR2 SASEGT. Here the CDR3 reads CSAGGYRDEQFF. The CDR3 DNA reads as TGCTCAGCGGGAGGCTATAGGGATGAGCAGTTCTTC.

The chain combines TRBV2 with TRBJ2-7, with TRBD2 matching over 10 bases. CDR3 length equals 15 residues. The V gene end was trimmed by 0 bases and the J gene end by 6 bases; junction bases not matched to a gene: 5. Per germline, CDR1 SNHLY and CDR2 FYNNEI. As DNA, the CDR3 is TGTGCCAGCAGTGAAGCTTTCCTAGCGGGAGTCGAGCAGTACTTC. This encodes CASSEAFLAGVEQYF.

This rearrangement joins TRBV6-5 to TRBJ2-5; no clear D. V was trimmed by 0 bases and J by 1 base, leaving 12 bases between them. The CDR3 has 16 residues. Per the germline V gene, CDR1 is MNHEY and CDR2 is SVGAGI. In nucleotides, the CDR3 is TGTGCCAGCAGTTACTCGTTTACAGCCATCCAAGAGACCCAGTACTTC. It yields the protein CASSYSFTAIQETQYF.

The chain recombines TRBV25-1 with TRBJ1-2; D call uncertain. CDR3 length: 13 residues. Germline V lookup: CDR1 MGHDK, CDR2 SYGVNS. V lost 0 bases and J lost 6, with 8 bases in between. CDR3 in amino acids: CASSEYGRNGYTF. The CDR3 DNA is TGTGCCAGCAGTGAATATGGGAGGAATGGCTACACCTTC.

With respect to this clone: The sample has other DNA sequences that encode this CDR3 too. In DNA form, the CDR3 reads TGTGCCAGCAGTTTAAACAGGGGTCCCTACGAGCAGTACTTC. As protein: CASSLNRGPYEQYF. V and J are TRBV27 and TRBJ2-7, with 7 bases fitting TRBD1. The CDR3 totals 14 residues. Germline V CDR1 and CDR2: MNHEY, SMNVEV (reference sequence). V gave up 2 bases and J gave up 2 bases; unmatched junction bases: 3.

CDR3 amino acids: CASSLYGDEQFF. As DNA, the CDR3 is TGTGCCAGCAGCTTGTACGGGGATGAGCAGTTCTTC. This rearrangement joins TRBV5-4 to TRBJ2-1; the D gene is possibly TRBD2 (5 bases). CDR1 is SGHNT, CDR2 YYREEE, per germline (reference sequence). The CDR3 is made up of 12 amino acids. The V end lost 1 base, the J end lost 8 bases, and 7 bases lay between the germline ends.

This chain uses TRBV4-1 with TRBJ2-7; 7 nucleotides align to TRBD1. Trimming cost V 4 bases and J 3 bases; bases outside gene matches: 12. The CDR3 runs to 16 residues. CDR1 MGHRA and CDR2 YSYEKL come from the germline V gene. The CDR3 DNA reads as TGCGCCAGCAGCCTACAGAACAGGGGCGACGGCTACGAGCAGTACTTC. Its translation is CASSLQNRGDGYEQYF.

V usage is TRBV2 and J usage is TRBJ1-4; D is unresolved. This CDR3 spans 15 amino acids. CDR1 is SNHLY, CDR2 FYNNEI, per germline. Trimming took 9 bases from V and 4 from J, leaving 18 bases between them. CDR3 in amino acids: CASTPLRVRNEKLFF. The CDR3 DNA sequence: TGTGCCAGTACACCTTTACGGGTCCGTAATGAAAAACTGTTTTTT.

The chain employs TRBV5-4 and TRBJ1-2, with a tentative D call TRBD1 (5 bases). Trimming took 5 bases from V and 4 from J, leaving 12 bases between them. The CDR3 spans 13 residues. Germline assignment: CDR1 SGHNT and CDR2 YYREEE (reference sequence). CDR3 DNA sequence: TGTGCCAGCAGTTTATTCGACAGCTATGGCTACACCTTC. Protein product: CASSLFDSYGYTF. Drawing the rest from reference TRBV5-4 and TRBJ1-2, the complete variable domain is ETGVTQSPTHLIKTRGQQVTLRCSSQSGHNTVSWYQQALGQGPQFIFQYYREEENGRGNFPPRFSGLQFPNYSSELNVNALELDDSALYLCASSLFDSYGYTFGSGTRLTVV.

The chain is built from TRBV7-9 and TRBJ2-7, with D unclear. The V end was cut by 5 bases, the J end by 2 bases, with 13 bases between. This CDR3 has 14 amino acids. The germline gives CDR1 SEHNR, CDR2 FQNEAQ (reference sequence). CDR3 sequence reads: CASSPAQDTYEQYF. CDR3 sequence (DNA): TGTGCCAGCAGCCCAGCCCAAGACACCTACGAGCAGTACTTC.

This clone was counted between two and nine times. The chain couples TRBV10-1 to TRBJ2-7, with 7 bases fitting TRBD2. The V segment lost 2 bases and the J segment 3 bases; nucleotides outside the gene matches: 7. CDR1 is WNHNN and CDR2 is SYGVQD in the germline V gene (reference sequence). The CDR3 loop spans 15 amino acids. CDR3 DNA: TGCGCCAGCAGTGAGGCGGCTAGCGGAAACTACGAGCAGTACTTC. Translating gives CASSEAASGNYEQYF.

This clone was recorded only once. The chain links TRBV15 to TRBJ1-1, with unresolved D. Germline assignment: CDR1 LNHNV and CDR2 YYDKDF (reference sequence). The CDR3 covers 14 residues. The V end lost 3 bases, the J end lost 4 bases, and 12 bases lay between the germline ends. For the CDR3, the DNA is TGTGCCACCAGCAGGAGAGTAAGTAGCACTGAAGCTTTCTTT. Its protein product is CATSRRVSSTEAFF.

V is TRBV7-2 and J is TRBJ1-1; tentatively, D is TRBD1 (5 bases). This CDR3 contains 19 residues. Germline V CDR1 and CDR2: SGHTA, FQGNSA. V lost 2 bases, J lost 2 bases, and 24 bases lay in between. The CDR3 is CASSLRPGLRGRGNTEAFF. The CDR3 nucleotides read TGTGCCAGCAGCTTACGCCCAGGGCTGCGGGGTAGAGGAAACACTGAAGCTTTCTTT.